This T cell receptor (beta chain) came from a study of cytomegalovirus exposure and HLA in healthy donors. It was with 60 Vbeta and 13 Jbeta primers that the PCR ran. Assay used: immunoSEQ multiplex PCR; TCRdb lists only in-frame clones, some missing. The sample contains approximately 110,000 clones, 77% of which appear only once. The ends lost 3 bases at V and 5 bases at J; junction bases unmatched: 2. The germline gives CDR1 SGHNT, CDR2 YYREEE (reference sequence). This CDR3 region has 16 residues. Sequencing input: PBMCs. The V call is TRBV5-4, the J call TRBJ2-2, with 15 bases fitting TRBD2. This receptor was taken from a human donor in good health. The CDR3: CASSWGLAGGTGELFF. The CDR3 DNA sequence: TGTGCCAGCAGCTGGGGACTAGCGGGAGGAACCGGGGAGCTGTTTTTT. Full variable domain (rest looked up from reference TRBV5-4 and TRBJ2-2): ETGVTQSPTHLIKTRGQQVTLRCSSQSGHNTVSWYQQALGQGPQFIFQYYREEENGRGNFPPRFSGLQFPNYSSELNVNALELDDSALYLCASSWGLAGGTGELFFGEGSRLTVL.